Below, 28 T cell receptor beta chains from the same sample are listed, as sequenced in a study of blood T cell repertoires in COVID-19. The method was immunoSEQ multiplex PCR; TCRdb's version includes in-frame clones alone and lacks a portion of them. The sample lists a few hundred thousand clones, 75% to 90% occurring once. The sequencing sample was made of PBMCs or T cells enriched from blood (not recorded which). These receptors all stem from a woman aged 18-29 years in a cohort exposed to, infected with or recovered from COVID-19 (not recorded which).

The chain employs TRBV18 and TRBJ2-7; D gene unclear. Trimming pared 0 bases from V and 2 bases from J, leaving 2 bases between. This CDR3 contains 12 residues. Looked up from germline, CDR1 is KGHSH and CDR2 is LQKENI. The chain's CDR3 is CASSPPTYEQYF. CDR3 coding DNA: TGTGCCAGCTCACCACCTACCTACGAGCAGTACTTC.

The chain employs TRBV5-4 and TRBJ2-1; D not certain. Trimming removed 4 bases at V and 7 bases at J, with 6 bases between. Germline CDR1 is SGHNT and CDR2 is YYREEE (reference sequence). This CDR3 has 11 residues. CDR3 sequence: CASSLGNEQFF. The CDR3 DNA follows: TGTGCCAGCAGCCTAGGTAATGAGCAGTTCTTC.

V usage is TRBV28 and J usage is TRBJ1-2, with D hard to call. The CDR3 runs to 11 residues. Trimming shortened V by 3 bases and J by 5 bases, and 4 bases separated the two germline ends. The germline V gene encodes CDR1 MDHEN and CDR2 SYDVKM. The CDR3 DNA is TGTGCCAGCAGTTTCCGGTATGGCTACACCTTC. Protein product: CASSFRYGYTF.

This rearrangement joins TRBV18 to TRBJ1-5, with D perhaps matching TRBD1 (6 bases). CDR3 length: 13 amino acids. Germline lookup yields CDR1 KGHSH and CDR2 LQKENI. Trimming took off 4 bases at V and 3 bases at J, with 7 bases between the two ends. The DNA of the CDR3 is TGTGCCAGCTCACGACAGGTCAATCAGCCCCAGCATTTT. This sequence encodes CASSRQVNQPQHF. The variable domain in full, completed from reference TRBV18 and TRBJ1-5, reads NAGVMQNPRHLVRRRGQEARLRCSPMKGHSHVYWYRQLPEEGLKFMVYLQKENIIDESGMPKERFSAEFPKEGPSILRIQQVVRGDSAAYFCASSRQVNQPQHFGDGTRLSIL.

The chain joins TRBV5-6 to TRBJ1-5; D gene unclear. The CDR3 length is 14 residues. The germline V gene encodes CDR1 SGHDT and CDR2 YYEEEE. The V end was cut by 1 base, the J end by 1 base, with 6 bases between. Here the CDR3 DNA reads TGTGCCAGCAGCTTGCCGGGGAGCAATCAGCCCCAGCATTTT. As protein: CASSLPGSNQPQHF.

This clone was counted only a few times. CDR3 coding DNA: TGTGCCAGCTCACCAGGGGGAGAGAGGGGGCAAGGCTACACCTTC. Amino acid sequence: CASSPGGERGQGYTF. V and J are TRBV18 and TRBJ1-2; 7 bases match TRBD1. The V gene's germline CDR1 is KGHSH and CDR2 LQKENI. CDR3 length equals 15 residues. The V segment lost 2 bases and the J segment 8 bases; nucleotides outside the gene matches: 11.

This clone was counted a few times. Sequence at one end of the junction differs from germline and may be a read error. This chain joins TRBV7-7 and TRBJ2-1; TRBD2 matches at 10 bases. The length of the CDR3 is 15 residues. The germline V gene encodes CDR1 SSHAT and CDR2 FNYEAQ (reference sequence). For the CDR3, the DNA is TGTGCTAGCAGCTCTCTAGCGGGAGTAGGAAATGAGCAGTTCTTC. Amino acid sequence: CASSSLAGVGNEQFF.

In regard to this clone: Other DNA sequences in the same sample also yield this CDR3. The chain carries TRBV18 and TRBJ2-5, with D maybe TRBD2 (6 bases). CDR3 length: 12 residues. Trimming took off 5 bases at V and 2 bases at J, with 6 bases between the two ends. CDR1 and CDR2 (germline): KGHSH, LQKENI. The CDR3 protein is CASSGTQETQYF. In DNA form, the CDR3 reads TGTGCCAGCTCAGGGACTCAAGAGACCCAGTACTTC.

J is TRBJ2-1 and V is TRBV29-1, with TRBD2 identical over 8 bases. Germline loops: CDR1 SQVTM, CDR2 ANQGSEA. The CDR3 has 12 amino acids. Trimming cost V 7 bases and J 8 bases; bases outside gene matches: 7. The CDR3 loop is CSEASGGDEQFF. The CDR3 region has the DNA TGCAGCGAAGCGAGCGGGGGTGATGAGCAGTTCTTC.

The rearrangement uses TRBV27 and TRBJ1-1, with TRBD1 matching 9 bases. V was pared by 2 bases and J by 4 bases, with 8 bases of the junction left unmatched. CDR3 length equals 16 residues. The germline CDR1 and CDR2 sequences are MNHEY and SMNVEV (reference sequence). CDR3 amino acids: CASSLGTGTQSTEAFF. The CDR3 DNA sequence: TGTGCCAGCAGTTTAGGGACAGGGACACAGTCCACTGAAGCTTTCTTT.

The rearrangement links TRBV19 to TRBJ1-1, with 9 nucleotides matching TRBD1. CDR1 LNHDA and CDR2 SQIVND come from the germline V gene (reference sequence). This CDR3 has 14 residues. V was clipped by 8 bases and J by 1 base; unmatched bases: 5. CDR3 bases: TGTGCCAGTGGGGACAGGGTGAGGAACACTGAAGCTTTCTTT. Translating it yields CASGDRVRNTEAFF.

This chain uses TRBV5-6 with TRBJ1-1; no definite D call. This CDR3 has 15 amino acids. Trimming pared 3 bases from V and 0 bases from J, leaving 12 bases between. Germline V gives CDR1 SGHDT, CDR2 YYEEEE. CDR3 residues: CASSSRREMNTEAFF. DNA of the CDR3: TGTGCCAGCAGCTCCCGGAGGGAAATGAACACTGAAGCTTTCTTT. Based on the CDR3 plus reference TRBV5-6 and TRBJ1-1, the full variable domain is DAGVTQSPTHLIKTRGQQVTLRCSPKSGHDTVSWYQQALGQGPQFIFQYYEEEERQRGNFPDRFSGHQFPNYSSELNVNALLLGDSALYLCASSSRREMNTEAFFGQGTRLTVV.

In this sample, this clone turned up once. J is TRBJ1-1 and V is TRBV7-9, with a possible D match to TRBD1 (6 bases). V gave up 7 bases and J gave up 5 bases, with 11 bases separating them. From germline, CDR1 is SEHNR and CDR2 FQNEAQ (reference sequence). This CDR3 comprises 12 residues. This CDR3 is CASTMTGTEAFF. The CDR3 nucleotides read TGTGCCAGCACCATGACAGGAACTGAAGCTTTCTTT.

This clone showed up just a few times. This sequence joins TRBV6-6 and TRBJ1-1; 9 bases fit TRBD1. The ends lost 5 bases at V and 4 bases at J; junction bases unmatched: 2. The CDR3 loop spans 13 amino acids. In germline, CDR1 is MNHNY, CDR2 SVGAGI (reference sequence). CDR3 amino acids: CASSRQGGTEAFF. The CDR3 DNA follows: TGTGCCAGCAGTAGACAGGGGGGCACTGAAGCTTTCTTT.

The rearrangement joins TRBV5-6 to TRBJ1-1; tentative D call: TRBD1 (5 bases). The germline gives CDR1 SGHDT, CDR2 YYEEEE. V was cut by 0 bases and J by 7 bases, with 10 bases left in between. The CDR3 contains 13 residues. In nucleotides, the CDR3 is TGTGCCAGCAGCTTGGGACAGTGGGATGAAGCTTTCTTT. Translation gives CASSLGQWDEAFF.

The chain couples TRBV3-1 (or the pseudogene TRBV3-2) to TRBJ2-5; the match to TRBD2 covers 11 bases. Unmatched junction bases numbered 7, after V lost 6 bases and J lost 4 bases. Germline values: CDR1 LGHDT, CDR2 YNNKEL (reference sequence). CDR3 size: 15 residues. The chain's CDR3 is CASRGLAGGPETQYF. The CDR3 nucleotides read TGTGCCAGCAGAGGGCTAGCGGGAGGCCCAGAGACCCAGTACTTC.

This chain links TRBV5-6 with TRBJ1-3; D is possibly TRBD1 (6 bases). The CDR3 totals 15 residues. Germline CDR1 and CDR2: SGHDT and YYEEEE. V was shortened by 5 bases and J by 1 base, with 13 bases between the two germline ends. The CDR3 DNA reads as TGTGCCAGCAGTGACGGCAGGGGTTCTGGAAACACCATATATTTT. Its protein product is CASSDGRGSGNTIYF.

The chain joins TRBV7-8 to TRBJ1-1, with unresolved D. The CDR3 covers 14 residues. Germline V gene lookup returns CDR1 SGHVS and CDR2 FQNEAQ. Trimming shortened V by 3 bases and J by 5 bases, and 13 bases separated the two germline ends. The CDR3 sequence is CASSFARMATEAFF. The CDR3 DNA is TGTGCCAGCAGCTTTGCCAGGATGGCGACTGAAGCTTTCTTT.

The chain links TRBV4-1 to TRBJ2-1; D possibly corresponds to TRBD1 (6 bases). Trimming shortened V by 1 base and J by 1 base, and 11 bases separated the two germline ends. Germline CDR1 is MGHRA and CDR2 is YSYEKL. The CDR3 consists of 16 residues. The CDR3 DNA is TGCGCCAGCAGCCAAGGGACAGCCAGATCCTACAATGAGCAGTTCTTC. Protein sequence: CASSQGTARSYNEQFF.

The chain employs TRBV13 and TRBJ2-2; D unclear. V was pared by 3 bases and J by 2 bases, with 13 bases between. Germline V lookup: CDR1 PRHDT, CDR2 FYEKMQ (reference sequence). CDR3 length: 16 residues. CDR3 DNA sequence: TGTGCCAGCAGCTTCGCCCCAACAGAAAACACCGGGGAGCTGTTTTTT. This gives the protein CASSFAPTENTGELFF.

This clone was detected only once. The V call is TRBV5-4, the J call TRBJ1-3, with TRBD1 as a possible D gene (5 bases). Germline V CDR1 and CDR2: SGHNT, YYREEE (reference sequence). The CDR3 has 16 residues. With 4 bases removed from V and 0 bases from J, the gap between germline ends came to 14 bases. The CDR3 loop reads CASSLGTDYSGNTIYF. In DNA form, the CDR3 reads TGTGCCAGCAGCCTCGGGACGGACTACTCTGGAAACACCATATATTTT.

The rearrangement joins TRBV4-2 to TRBJ1-4; 10 bases fit TRBD1. The CDR3 has 15 residues. The V gene's germline CDR1 is LGHNA and CDR2 YNFKEQ. Trimming took 1 base from V and 8 from J; bases not matched to a gene: 4. Written as DNA, the CDR3 is TGTGCCAGCAGCCAAGGAGGACAGGGGGGCGAAAAACTGTTTTTT. Residues: CASSQGGQGGEKLFF.

This sequence joins TRBV21-1 and TRBJ1-2. TRBV21-1 corresponds to a pseudogene. The CDR3 spans 14 residues. The CDR3 spells CASSTGGLNYGYTF. The CDR3 coding sequence is TGTGCCAGCAGCACGGGGGGCCTTAACTATGGCTACACCTTC.

This chain links TRBV11-2 with TRBJ2-7; D remains unclear. Germline V CDR1 and CDR2: SGHAT, FQNNGV. The CDR3 covers 14 residues. V lost 2 bases and J lost 2, with 10 bases in between. CDR3 DNA: TGTGCCAGCAGCTTATATGGGCCTCCCTACGAGCAGTACTTC. It encodes CASSLYGPPYEQYF.

V is TRBV30 and J is TRBJ1-6; D is possibly TRBD1 (5 bases). The V gene lost 4 bases and the J gene lost 2 bases, with 18 bases spanning the gap. CDR3 size: 17 residues. Looked up from germline, CDR1 is GTSNPN and CDR2 is SVGIG (reference sequence). The chain's CDR3 is CAWTPLRVQAYNSPLHF. DNA of the CDR3: TGTGCCTGGACCCCCCTCAGGGTGCAGGCCTATAATTCACCCCTCCACTTT.

The chain employs TRBV7-9 and TRBJ2-2; 7 nucleotides line up with TRBD1. The V and J ends lost 4 bases and 7 bases, in that order; junction bases with no gene match: 3. The CDR3 extends over 13 amino acids. Germline CDR1 SEHNR, CDR2 FQNEAQ (reference sequence). The CDR3 DNA is TGTGCCAGCAGCTCGACAGGGCGCGGGGAGCTGTTTTTT. It codes for CASSSTGRGELFF.

V usage is TRBV6-6 and J usage is TRBJ1-5; 7 positions match TRBD1. The CDR3 totals 17 residues. Looked up from germline, CDR1 is MNHNY and CDR2 is SVGAGI (reference sequence). Losses at the gene ends were 5 bases for V and 5 bases for J; bases not matched to a gene: 15. The CDR3, as DNA: TGTGCCAGCAGTCCCAAGGGTAGGGGGCCCTCGGATCAGCCCCAGCATTTT. Amino acid sequence: CASSPKGRGPSDQPQHF.

The chain couples TRBV7-6 to TRBJ2-1; 13 nucleotides align to TRBD2. CDR1 is SGHVS and CDR2 is FNYEAQ in the germline V gene. The junction had 6 bases not matched to a gene; V was cut back by 5 bases and J by 8 bases. CDR3 length equals 15 residues. CDR3 protein: CASSMGLAGPDEQFF. The CDR3 DNA sequence: TGTGCCAGCAGCATGGGACTAGCGGGACCCGATGAGCAGTTCTTC.